This T cell receptor (beta chain) was recovered during a study of blood T cells in healthy people across ages. General observations from the study: Estimates drawn from one million T cells were deemed to understate diversity. It was the long-lived donors that had more naive CD4+ cells and higher diversity than aged donors. There was no known CMV status for donors, so expanded clonotype changes were possibly confounded.

With a J-beta primer mix and a sample-barcoded 5' primer, a second PCR ran 7 to 11 cycles. Each CDR3 protein is one row after TCRdb ran MiXCR on the 5' RACE reads. The sample yields 650,000 to 1,000,000 distinct CDR3 sequences, about 36% seen once. V lost 6 bases and J lost 7; bases outside the gene matches: 5. The CDR3 is 12 residues long. Many counts were recorded for this clonotype. Its antigen is not identified. The specimen sequenced was blood. The V and J genes are TRBV12-3 or TRBV12-4 and TRBJ1-2; TRBD1 aligns across 7 bases. This TCR was recovered from a man between 18 and 29 years old in good health. The CDR3 spells CASRPQGGGYTF. The CDR3 bases are TGTGCCAGCAGGCCCCAGGGGGGTGGCTACACCTTC.